These 20 T cell receptor beta chains were sequenced from one sample in a study of T cell repertoires in cytomegalovirus infection. No antigen has been identified for these receptors. TCRdb redid the calling of the reads with MiXCR, one entry per CDR3 protein. The table lists 84,000 or so distinct CDR3 sequences, around 49% of them singletons. The sequencing used CD8+ T cells from cultured PBMCs, collected from culture after CMV antigen stimulation. Source of these receptors: a human donor in good health (CMV status not recorded). Some clones in this sample may be carry-over from other donors' samples.

The V call is TRBV7-9, the J call TRBJ2-7, with D possibly TRBD2 on 5 matching bases. Trimming shortened V by 5 bases and J by 4 bases, and 15 bases separated the two germline ends. This CDR3 has 14 residues. Per the germline V gene, CDR1 is SEHNR and CDR2 is FQNEAQ (reference sequence). CDR3 loop: CASSKWTGMYEQYF. The CDR3 DNA sequence: TGTGCCAGCAGCAAATGGACGGGGATGTACGAGCAGTACTTC.

This clonotype was seen a few times. The gene calls are TRBV25-1 and TRBJ1-3; 7 nucleotides align to TRBD1. The junction had 9 bases not matched to a gene; V was cut back by 1 base and J by 3 bases. The CDR3 consists of 17 residues. From germline, CDR1 is MGHDK and CDR2 SYGVNS. This chain's CDR3 is CASSELSTGDYGNTIYF. The CDR3 DNA follows: TGTGCCAGCAGTGAATTAAGTACAGGGGACTATGGAAACACCATATATTTT.

This clonotype was seen a single time. The rearrangement joins TRBV28 to TRBJ2-7, with 8 bases lining up with TRBD2. Trimming cost V 4 bases and J 2 bases; bases outside gene matches: 10. This CDR3 comprises 16 residues. Germline assignment: CDR1 MDHEN and CDR2 SYDVKM. The CDR3 DNA sequence: TGTGCCAGCAGTTCGGCCCGCGGGAGGTTCGCCTACGAGCAGTACTTC. Its translation: CASSSARGRFAYEQYF. The full variable domain, with the rest looked up from reference TRBV28 and TRBJ2-7, is DVKVTQSSRYLVKRTGEKVFLECVQDMDHENMFWYRQDPGLGLRLIYFSYDVKMKEKGDIPEGYSVSREKKERFSLILESASTNQTSMYLCASSSARGRFAYEQYFGPGTRLTVT.

This clonotype showed up many times. In DNA form, the CDR3 reads TGTGCCAGCAGCTTAAATGGGCAAGAGAGCTCCTACGAGCAGTACTTC. The encoded protein is CASSLNGQESSYEQYF. The V gene is TRBV7-2, the J gene TRBJ2-7; no clear D. The CDR3 contains 16 residues. V was shortened by 2 bases and J by 0 bases, with 14 bases between the two germline ends. Germline V gives CDR1 SGHTA, CDR2 FQGNSA. The full variable domain, completed using reference TRBV7-2 and TRBJ2-7, is GAGVSQSPSNKVTEKGKDVELRCDPISGHTALYWYRQSLGQGLEFLIYFQGNSAPDKSGLPSDRFSAERTGGSVSTLTIQRTQQEDSAVYLCASSLNGQESSYEQYFGPGTRLTVT.

The V and J genes are TRBV7-2 and TRBJ2-5; 10 bases match TRBD2. The J segment lost 5 bases and the V segment lost 1 base, leaving 13 bases of the junction unmatched. The CDR3 is made up of 18 amino acids. Germline CDR1 and CDR2: SGHTA and FQGNSA. CDR3 sequence: CASSLGASGRPEGETQYF. The CDR3 DNA reads as TGTGCCAGCAGCTTAGGAGCTAGCGGGAGACCCGAAGGGGAGACCCAGTACTTC.

This clonotype was observed a few times. The chain uses TRBV6-1 and TRBJ2-3; TRBD2 might be the D (6 bases). This CDR3 contains 15 residues. Germline V lookup: CDR1 MNHNS, CDR2 SASEGT. Between the trimmed V and J ends, which lost 4 bases and 3 bases, there was a span of 14 bases. CDR3 sequence reads: CASSGKLGGTDTQYF. CDR3 DNA: TGTGCCAGCAGTGGGAAGCTGGGGGGAACAGATACGCAGTATTTT.

This rearrangement joins TRBV7-6 to TRBJ2-1; 11 nucleotides agree with TRBD2. This CDR3 spans 16 amino acids. The trim removed 5 bases at V and 6 bases at J, leaving 9 bases unmatched. Germline CDR1 and CDR2: SGHVS and FNYEAQ. The DNA of the CDR3 is TGTGCCAGCAGCCCACCGGGACTAGCGGAACTCAATGAGCAGTTCTTC. It specifies CASSPPGLAELNEQFF.

This clonotype was counted between two and nine times. The chain is built from TRBV6-1 and TRBJ1-5; D is uncertain. CDR1 is MNHNS and CDR2 is SASEGT in the germline V gene. The CDR3 is 13 amino acids. With 2 bases removed from V and 10 bases from J, the gap between germline ends came to 12 bases. The CDR3 is CASSEPGEHPQHF. CDR3 DNA sequence: TGTGCCAGCAGTGAACCCGGGGAGCATCCCCAGCATTTT.

This clonotype occurred a few times. The V gene is TRBV6-1, the J gene TRBJ2-2, with 7 bases matching TRBD1. Trimming at V came to 3 bases and at J to 6 bases, leaving 7 bases not matched to a gene. The CDR3 has 15 residues. Germline V lookup: CDR1 MNHNS, CDR2 SASEGT. CDR3 sequence: CASSEMTGIPGELFF. CDR3 bases: TGTGCCAGCAGTGAGATGACAGGGATTCCCGGGGAGCTGTTTTTT.

This clonotype was found a few times. The chain links TRBV6-6 to TRBJ2-1, with 9 bases that match TRBD1. This CDR3 has 13 amino acids. Germline V gene data show CDR1 as MNHNY and CDR2 as SVGAGI (reference sequence). Germline trimming cut 10 bases from V and 4 bases from J; bases unmatched to any gene: 5. CDR3 loop: CATTGTGYNEQFF. The CDR3 DNA reads as TGTGCCACCACCGGGACAGGGTACAATGAGCAGTTCTTC.

This clonotype was found once. V gene TRBV27 combines with J gene TRBJ2-1; TRBD1 matches 8 bases. Germline V lookup: CDR1 MNHEY, CDR2 SMNVEV (reference sequence). The CDR3 sequence is 16 residues long. The V and J ends lost 3 bases and 2 bases, in that order; junction bases with no gene match: 6. The chain's CDR3 is CASSFRDRPPYNEQFF. CDR3 coding DNA: TGTGCCAGCAGTTTCCGGGACAGGCCTCCCTACAATGAGCAGTTCTTC.

This chain uses TRBV11-2 with TRBJ2-1, with 7 bases matching TRBD2. The CDR3 sequence is 16 residues long. J was trimmed by 2 bases and V by 2 bases; bases with no gene match: 6. Germline CDR1 and CDR2: SGHAT and FQNNGV. The CDR3 DNA is TGTGCCAGCAGCTTACGGGCTAGCGGACCCTACAATGAGCAGTTCTTC. Translation: CASSLRASGPYNEQFF.

The V and J genes are TRBV6-1 and TRBJ2-1, with D maybe TRBD2 (6 bases). Looked up from germline, CDR1 is MNHNS and CDR2 is SASEGT. This CDR3 comprises 14 residues. Trimming left V 5 bases short and J 5 bases short, with 13 bases between. This CDR3 is CASSFGTYNNEQFF. The CDR3 DNA sequence: TGTGCCAGCAGTTTCGGGACTTACAACAATGAGCAGTTCTTC.

The rearrangement joins TRBV7-6 to TRBJ1-2; D gene ambiguous. CDR1 SGHVS and CDR2 FNYEAQ come from the germline V gene. V was trimmed by 5 bases and J by 5 bases, leaving 9 bases between them. The CDR3 length is 12 residues. The CDR3 DNA sequence: TGTGCCAGCAGCCTGACAAATTATGGCTACACCTTC. This encodes CASSLTNYGYTF.

The chain employs TRBV2 and TRBJ1-5; no definite D call. Germline V lookup: CDR1 SNHLY, CDR2 FYNNEI. V dropped 2 bases and J dropped 1 base, with 15 bases sitting between them. The CDR3 extends over 17 amino acids. CDR3 protein: CASSELLWGGSNQPQHF. CDR3 DNA sequence: TGTGCCAGCAGTGAATTGCTTTGGGGAGGGAGCAATCAGCCCCAGCATTTT.

This rearrangement joins TRBV6-1 to TRBJ1-2; TRBD1 might be the D (6 bases). CDR3 size: 17 residues. Looked up from germline, CDR1 is MNHNS and CDR2 is SASEGT. With 4 bases removed from V and 4 bases from J, the gap between germline ends came to 22 bases. The CDR3 region is CASSGPPGDIQAYGYTF. CDR3 nucleotide sequence: TGTGCCAGCAGTGGACCACCCGGGGACATTCAAGCCTATGGCTACACCTTC.

V usage is TRBV14 and J usage is TRBJ2-7; D unresolved. Germline values: CDR1 SGHDN, CDR2 FVKESK. This CDR3 is 13 amino acids long. Trimming left V 4 bases short and J 0 bases short, with 7 bases between. This chain's CDR3 is CASSPRSSYEQYF. CDR3 DNA: TGTGCCAGCAGCCCAAGAAGCTCCTACGAGCAGTACTTC.

In its sample, this clonotype was seen many times. This chain uses TRBV7-2 with TRBJ2-7, with 7 bases lining up with TRBD2. Germline assignment: CDR1 SGHTA and CDR2 FQGNSA. The CDR3 spans 15 residues. V shed 1 base, J shed 3 bases, and the junction held 6 bases outside the gene matches. DNA for the CDR3: TGTGCCAGCAGCTTAGATGGGAGGGTCGGCTACGAGCAGTACTTC. Protein sequence: CASSLDGRVGYEQYF.

The genes are TRBV10-3 and TRBJ1-5, with TRBD1 matching 7 bases. Unmatched junction bases numbered 11, after V lost 10 bases and J lost 2 bases. CDR1 and CDR2 (germline): ENHRY, SYGVKD. This CDR3 has 15 residues. This chain's CDR3 is CASRDGQEGNQPQHF. The CDR3 nucleotides are TGTGCCAGCAGAGACGGACAGGAGGGCAATCAGCCCCAGCATTTT.

The chain employs TRBV2 and TRBJ2-1; no definite D call. This CDR3 contains 10 residues. Germline V gene lookup returns CDR1 SNHLY and CDR2 FYNNEI. V shed 7 bases and J shed 5 bases, with 3 bases lying between them. For the CDR3, the DNA is TGTGCCAGCAAGGACAATGAGCAGTTCTTC. This sequence encodes CASKDNEQFF.